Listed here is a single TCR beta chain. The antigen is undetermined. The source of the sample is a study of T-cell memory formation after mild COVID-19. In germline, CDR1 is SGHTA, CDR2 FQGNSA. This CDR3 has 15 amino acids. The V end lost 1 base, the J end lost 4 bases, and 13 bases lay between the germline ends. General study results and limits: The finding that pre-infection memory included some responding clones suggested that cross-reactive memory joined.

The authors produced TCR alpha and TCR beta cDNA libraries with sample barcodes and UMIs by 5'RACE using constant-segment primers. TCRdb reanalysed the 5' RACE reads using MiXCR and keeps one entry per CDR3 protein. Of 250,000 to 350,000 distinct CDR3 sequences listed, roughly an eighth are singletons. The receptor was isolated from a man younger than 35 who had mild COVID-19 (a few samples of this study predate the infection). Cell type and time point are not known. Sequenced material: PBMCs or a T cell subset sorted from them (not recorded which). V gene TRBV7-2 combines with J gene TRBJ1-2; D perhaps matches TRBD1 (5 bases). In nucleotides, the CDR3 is TGTGCCAGCAGCTTAGGGACATCACGATCCTATGGCTACACCTTC. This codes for CASSLGTSRSYGYTF.